Below are 23 T cell receptor beta chains sequenced from a single sample in a study of HIV-infected patients and healthy controls. Follow-up blood was drawn about 14 weeks, roughly three months, after antiretroviral therapy began. No cell fractionation was done, so the repertoire covers all unsorted peripheral blood T cells. Reverse transcription used about 510 ng RNA and constant-region primers for alpha and beta. Using multiplexing indices, alpha and beta chain libraries were generated apart by chain-specific third strand synthesis. TCRdb called the 5' RACE reads again in MiXCR, with one record for every CDR3 protein. The sample carries about 14,000 distinct CDR3 sequences, less than 15% recorded once. This specimen consisted of blood, obtained during antiretroviral therapy. The receptors originated from an adult with HIV infection. The donor label of this sample is uncertain.

At least ten counts were recorded for this clonotype. This sequence joins TRBV20-1 and TRBJ1-1; no definite D call. CDR1 is DFQATT, CDR2 SNEGSKA, per germline (reference sequence). There are 13 residues in the CDR3. Trimming removed 2 bases from V and 4 bases from J, with 11 bases in between. The CDR3 DNA is TGCAGTGCTAGATCTCCCGGGGTCACTGAAGCTTTCTTT. Translation: CSARSPGVTEAFF.

There are many counts of this clonotype. CDR3 in amino acids: CSVDPRDSRQFF. The CDR3 nucleotides are TGCAGCGTTGACCCCCGGGACTCCCGGCAGTTCTTC. This chain links TRBV29-1 with TRBJ2-1; TRBD2 might be the D (6 bases). The V end lost 3 bases, the J end lost 12 bases, and 15 bases lay between the germline ends. Germline CDR1 is SQVTM and CDR2 is ANQGSEA. The CDR3 runs 12 residues.

This clonotype was observed at least ten times. In nucleotides, the CDR3 is TGCAGTGCCGGAGAGGGTTTTGCCGAGACCCAGTACTTC. Translation gives CSAGEGFAETQYF. The chain uses TRBV20-1 and TRBJ2-5, with D maybe TRBD2 (5 bases). The V and J ends lost 6 bases and 5 bases respectively, with 16 bases between them. Germline CDR1 DFQATT, CDR2 SNEGSKA (reference sequence). CDR3 length equals 13 residues.

The chain combines TRBV10-3 with TRBJ1-2; possibly TRBD1 for D (5 bases). This CDR3 contains 16 residues. Per germline, CDR1 ENHRY and CDR2 SYGVKD. Trimming took off 4 bases at V and 2 bases at J, with 17 bases between the two ends. CDR3 in amino acids: CAISAKGTGGNYGYTF. The CDR3 DNA is TGTGCCATCAGTGCCAAAGGGACCGGGGGGAACTATGGCTACACCTTC.

This clonotype was seen repeatedly, ten times or more. This chain connects TRBV20-1 to TRBJ1-1; D is uncertain. The CDR3 is 14 residues long. Germline V gene lookup returns CDR1 DFQATT and CDR2 SNEGSKA (reference sequence). V dropped 0 bases and J dropped 3 bases, with 11 bases sitting between them. In DNA, the CDR3 is TGCAGTGCTAGAGATTCTGGGCGGGACACTGAAGCTTTCTTT. Translating gives CSARDSGRDTEAFF.

This clonotype was picked up many times. The chain combines TRBV19 with TRBJ2-2; the D call may be TRBD1 or TRBD2 (6 bases each). Germline CDR1 reads LNHDA; CDR2 reads SQIVND (reference sequence). This CDR3 is built from 16 residues. Between the trimmed V and J ends, which lost 0 bases and 4 bases, there was a span of 12 bases. CDR3 DNA sequence: TGTGCCAGTAGTATAGATGGGGGGCGAGGCACCGGGGAGCTGTTTTTT. Its translation is CASSIDGGRGTGELFF.

This clonotype came up many times. CDR3 nucleotides: TGTGCCAGCAGTTTAGAGCGTGGGGGCCCCGGGGAGCTGTTTTTT. This translates into CASSLERGGPGELFF. The chain is built from TRBV12-3 or TRBV12-4 and TRBJ2-2, with D maybe TRBD1 (6 bases). This CDR3 has 15 amino acids. V gave up 1 base and J gave up 6 bases, with 12 bases separating them.

This clonotype counts as medium-sized. This chain uses TRBV12-3 or TRBV12-4 with TRBJ1-1, with a weak D call TRBD1 (5 bases). V shed 7 bases and J shed 1 base, with 13 bases lying between them. The CDR3 runs 14 residues. In DNA form, the CDR3 reads TGTGCCAGCATTGACAGCAAAAGGAACACTGAAGCTTTCTTT. Translating it yields CASIDSKRNTEAFF.

The genes are TRBV6-1 and TRBJ2-5; D gene ambiguous. The CDR3 is 15 amino acids. V gave up 0 bases and J gave up 1 base, with 9 bases separating them. Per the germline V gene, CDR1 is MNHNS and CDR2 is SASEGT. This CDR3 reads CASSEAGWPQETQYF. CDR3 sequence (DNA): TGTGCCAGCAGTGAAGCGGGTTGGCCCCAAGAGACCCAGTACTTC.

This chain links TRBV5-1 with TRBJ2-7; D not resolved. The CDR3 totals 15 residues. V lost 7 bases and J lost 1, with 18 bases in between. Germline CDR1 SGHRS, CDR2 YFSETQ. The CDR3 DNA reads as TGCGCCAGCCGCATTATGCAAGGGAATTCCTACGAGCAGTACTTC. It codes for CASRIMQGNSYEQYF.

The genes are TRBV7-3 and TRBJ2-3; D perhaps matches TRBD2 (5 bases). The CDR3 extends over 14 amino acids. V gave up 5 bases and J gave up 6 bases, with 15 bases separating them. Germline V lookup: CDR1 SGHTA, CDR2 FQGTGA. The chain's CDR3 is CASSPLVGADTQYF. CDR3 DNA: TGTGCCAGCAGCCCCCTCGTGGGAGCGGATACGCAGTATTTT.

In its sample, this clonotype was seen many times. The chain has TRBV11-2 and TRBJ2-3; D is possibly TRBD1 (6 bases). This CDR3 is 15 amino acids long. Germline V CDR1 and CDR2: SGHAT, FQNNGV. The V gene lost 5 bases and the J gene lost 4 bases, with 16 bases spanning the gap. The chain's CDR3 is CASSPRGRTADTQYF. CDR3 DNA: TGTGCCAGCAGCCCCAGGGGTAGGACGGCAGATACGCAGTATTTT.

Ten or more counts support this clonotype. The rearrangement joins TRBV29-1 to TRBJ1-1; D might be TRBD1 (5 bases). CDR1 is SQVTM, CDR2 ANQGSEA, per germline. The CDR3 loop spans 13 amino acids. The ends were cut back, 2 bases at V and 4 bases at J, with 11 bases in the middle. Written as DNA, the CDR3 is TGCAGCGTTGAAAAGGCGGGGGGCACTGAAGCTTTCTTT. Amino acids: CSVEKAGGTEAFF.

This clonotype occurred a few times. V is TRBV6-5 and J is TRBJ2-2; D remains ambiguous. V lost 6 bases and J lost 7, with 18 bases in between. The CDR3 consists of 15 residues. Germline V gene data show CDR1 as MNHEY and CDR2 as SVGAGI. The CDR3 is CASRGSGRSGGELFF. The CDR3 DNA reads TGTGCCAGCAGGGGATCCGGACGATCGGGCGGGGAGCTGTTTTTT.

At least ten counts were recorded for this clonotype. The chain links TRBV5-1 to TRBJ2-5; unclear D gene. Germline V gene lookup returns CDR1 SGHRS and CDR2 YFSETQ. V gave up 0 bases and J gave up 7 bases, with 10 bases separating them. The length of the CDR3 is 13 residues. The CDR3 is CASSLGEGGTQYF. The CDR3 DNA follows: TGCGCCAGCAGCTTGGGGGAAGGCGGGACCCAGTACTTC. The whole variable domain, filled in from reference TRBV5-1 and TRBJ2-5, reads KAGVTQTPRYLIKTRGQQVTLSCSPISGHRSVSWYQQTPGQGLQFLFEYFSETQRNKGNFPGRFSGRQFSNSRSEMNVSTLELGDSALYLCASSLGEGGTQYFGPGTRLLVL.

This clonotype was detected many times. CDR3 DNA: TGCGCCAGCAGTGGTGAGACAGGGTCCTACGAGCAGTACTTC. Translating it yields CASSGETGSYEQYF. The chain is built from TRBV10-1 and TRBJ2-7, with TRBD1 matching over 7 bases. Germline CDR1 WNHNN, CDR2 SYGVQD (reference sequence). This CDR3 has 14 amino acids. V gave up 4 bases and J gave up 1 base; unmatched junction bases: 4.

This clonotype came up many times. V gene TRBV20-1 combines with J gene TRBJ1-3; D is unresolved. The CDR3 consists of 15 residues. Germline V lookup: CDR1 DFQATT, CDR2 SNEGSKA (reference sequence). V lost 2 bases and J 0 bases, leaving 11 bases between the germline ends. The CDR3 reads CSARTPANSGNTIYF. CDR3 nucleotide sequence: TGCAGTGCTAGAACCCCAGCCAACTCTGGAAACACCATATATTTT.

This clonotype was seen a handful of times. The V and J genes are TRBV11-2 and TRBJ1-3; 7 bases fit TRBD1. The length of the CDR3 is 15 residues. Germline-derived CDR1 and CDR2 are SGHAT and FQNNGV. V shed 7 bases and J 0 bases; nucleotides not matched to a gene: 6. The CDR3 nucleotides read TGTGCCAGCACCGTAACAGGGGACTCTGGAAACACCATATATTTT. This translates into CASTVTGDSGNTIYF.

This clonotype was counted many times. This chain links TRBV3-1 with TRBJ2-5; D remains unclear. Germline CDR1 reads LGHDT; CDR2 reads YNNKEL (reference sequence). The CDR3 sequence is 14 residues long. Trimming removed 1 base from V and 2 bases from J, with 8 bases in between. The DNA for the CDR3 is TGTGCCAGCAGCCAAGTGAACGGTCAAGAGACCCAGTACTTC. It codes for CASSQVNGQETQYF.

This clonotype was detected ten times or more. This chain links TRBV5-6 with TRBJ2-2; D is perhaps TRBD2 (6 bases). CDR1 and CDR2 from the germline V gene are SGHDT and YYEEEE. The CDR3 runs 15 residues. V was trimmed by 4 bases and J by 5 bases, leaving 15 bases between them. CDR3 sequence reads: CASSIGTGGTGELFF. CDR3 bases: TGTGCCAGCAGCATTGGGACTGGCGGTACCGGGGAGCTGTTTTTT.

This chain uses TRBV20-1 with TRBJ2-7; the D gene is possibly TRBD2 (6 bases). Trimming stripped 6 bases from V and 4 bases from J, with 16 bases between. The germline V gene encodes CDR1 DFQATT and CDR2 SNEGSKA (reference sequence). The CDR3 totals 13 residues. The CDR3, as DNA: TGCAGTGCGCGGGGACTGGGCACTTACGAGCAGTACTTC. Its protein product is CSARGLGTYEQYF.

The sample holds many counts of this clonotype. V usage is TRBV15 and J usage is TRBJ1-1; D gene unclear. The CDR3 is 15 amino acids. Trimming took 0 bases from V and 2 from J, leaving 10 bases between them. CDR1 and CDR2 from the germline V gene are LNHNV and YYDKDF (reference sequence). The CDR3, as DNA: TGTGCCACCAGCAGAGAGCGGGGAATTAACACTGAAGCTTTCTTT. It codes for CATSRERGINTEAFF.

In nucleotides, the CDR3 is TGTGCCAGCAGCCACGGGGAAACCTACGAGCAGTACTTC. This codes for CASSHGETYEQYF. The chain recombines TRBV4-2 with TRBJ2-7; the D gene is possibly TRBD2 (5 bases). This CDR3 is 13 amino acids long. Germline V gene lookup returns CDR1 LGHNA and CDR2 YNFKEQ. V was trimmed by 3 bases and J by 2 bases, leaving 8 bases between them.